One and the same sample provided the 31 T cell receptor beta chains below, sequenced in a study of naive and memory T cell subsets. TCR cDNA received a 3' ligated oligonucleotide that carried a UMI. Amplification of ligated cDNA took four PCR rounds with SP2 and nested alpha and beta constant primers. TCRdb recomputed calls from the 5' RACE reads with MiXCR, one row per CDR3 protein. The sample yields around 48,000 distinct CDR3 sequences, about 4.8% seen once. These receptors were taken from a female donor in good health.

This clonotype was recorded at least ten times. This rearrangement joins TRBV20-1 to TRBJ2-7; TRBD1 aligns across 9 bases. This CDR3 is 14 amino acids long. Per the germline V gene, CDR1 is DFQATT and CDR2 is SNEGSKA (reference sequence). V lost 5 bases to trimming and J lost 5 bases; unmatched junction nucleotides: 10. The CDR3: CSAGRTGEADEQYF. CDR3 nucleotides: TGCAGTGCTGGACGGACAGGGGAAGCCGACGAGCAGTACTTC.

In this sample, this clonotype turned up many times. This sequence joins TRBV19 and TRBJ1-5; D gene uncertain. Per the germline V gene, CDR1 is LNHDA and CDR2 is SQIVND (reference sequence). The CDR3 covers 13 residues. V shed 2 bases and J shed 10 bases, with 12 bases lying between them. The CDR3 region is CASSIKVPIPQHF. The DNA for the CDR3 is TGTGCCAGTAGTATAAAGGTTCCGATTCCCCAGCATTTT.

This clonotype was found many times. The CDR3 bases are TGCAGTGCTACCGCCTTGGGGTGGGAACTAAACTATGGCTACACCTTC. It translates to CSATALGWELNYGYTF. V gene TRBV20-1 combines with J gene TRBJ1-2; D uncertain. The CDR3 is made up of 16 amino acids. Germline assignment: CDR1 DFQATT and CDR2 SNEGSKA (reference sequence). Trimming cost V 4 bases and J 2 bases, with 20 bases left between them.

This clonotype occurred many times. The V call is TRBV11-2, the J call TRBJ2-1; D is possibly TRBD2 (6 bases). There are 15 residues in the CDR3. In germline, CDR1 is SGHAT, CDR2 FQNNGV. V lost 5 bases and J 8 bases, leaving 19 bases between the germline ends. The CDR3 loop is CASSPIGSGRHEQFF. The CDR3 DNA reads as TGTGCCAGCAGCCCCATCGGTAGCGGCCGGCATGAGCAGTTCTTC.

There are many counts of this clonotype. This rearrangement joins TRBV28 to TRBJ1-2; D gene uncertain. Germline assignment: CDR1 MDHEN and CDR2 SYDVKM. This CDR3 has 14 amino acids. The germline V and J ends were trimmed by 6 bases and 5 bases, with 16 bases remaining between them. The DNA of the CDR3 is TGTGCCAGCAGGGCGGGCGGGGAGCGATATGGCTACACCTTC. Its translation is CASRAGGERYGYTF.

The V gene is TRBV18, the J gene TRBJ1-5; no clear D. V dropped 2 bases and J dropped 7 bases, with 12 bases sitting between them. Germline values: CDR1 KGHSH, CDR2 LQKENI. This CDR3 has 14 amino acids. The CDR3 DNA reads TGTGCCAGCTCACCATCGGAGGGTCCCCAGCCCCAGCATTTT. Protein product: CASSPSEGPQPQHF.

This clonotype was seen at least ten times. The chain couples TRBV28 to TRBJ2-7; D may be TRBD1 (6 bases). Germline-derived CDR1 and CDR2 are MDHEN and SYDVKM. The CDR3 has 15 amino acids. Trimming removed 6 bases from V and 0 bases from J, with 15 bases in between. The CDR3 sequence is CASSPTGLSSYEQYF. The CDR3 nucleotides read TGTGCCAGCAGCCCTACAGGGTTAAGCTCCTACGAGCAGTACTTC.

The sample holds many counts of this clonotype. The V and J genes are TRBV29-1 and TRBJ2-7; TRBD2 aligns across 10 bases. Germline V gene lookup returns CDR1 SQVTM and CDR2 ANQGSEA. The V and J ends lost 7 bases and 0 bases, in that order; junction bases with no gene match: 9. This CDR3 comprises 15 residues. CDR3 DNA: TGCAGCGCTTTTTTTAGCGGGAGGCCCTCCTACGAGCAGTACTTC. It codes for CSAFFSGRPSYEQYF.

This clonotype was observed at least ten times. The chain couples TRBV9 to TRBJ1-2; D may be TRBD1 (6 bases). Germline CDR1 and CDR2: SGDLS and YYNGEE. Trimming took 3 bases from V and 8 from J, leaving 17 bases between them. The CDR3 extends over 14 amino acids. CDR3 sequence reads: CASSAFRQAEGYTF. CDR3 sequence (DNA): TGTGCCAGCAGCGCGTTTCGACAGGCTGAGGGCTACACCTTC.

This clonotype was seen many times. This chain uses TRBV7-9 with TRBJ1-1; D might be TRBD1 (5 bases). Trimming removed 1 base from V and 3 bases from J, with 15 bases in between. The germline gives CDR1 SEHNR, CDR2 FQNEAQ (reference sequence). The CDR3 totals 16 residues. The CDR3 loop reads CASSLVQGREDTEAFF. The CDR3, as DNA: TGTGCCAGCAGCTTAGTTCAAGGCAGGGAAGACACTGAAGCTTTCTTT.

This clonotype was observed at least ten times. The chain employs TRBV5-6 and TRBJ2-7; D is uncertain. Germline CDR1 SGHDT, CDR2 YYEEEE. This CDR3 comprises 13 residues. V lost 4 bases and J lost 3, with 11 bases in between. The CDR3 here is CASSLSLGYEQYF. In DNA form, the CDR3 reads TGTGCCAGCAGCCTCTCTTTGGGCTACGAGCAGTACTTC.

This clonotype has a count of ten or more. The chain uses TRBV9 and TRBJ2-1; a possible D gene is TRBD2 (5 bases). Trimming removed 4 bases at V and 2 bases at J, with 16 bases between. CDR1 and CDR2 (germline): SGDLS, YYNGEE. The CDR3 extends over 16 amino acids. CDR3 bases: TGTGCCAGCAGCCTCAGAGGGCCCAGCGCCTACAATGAGCAGTTCTTC. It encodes CASSLRGPSAYNEQFF.

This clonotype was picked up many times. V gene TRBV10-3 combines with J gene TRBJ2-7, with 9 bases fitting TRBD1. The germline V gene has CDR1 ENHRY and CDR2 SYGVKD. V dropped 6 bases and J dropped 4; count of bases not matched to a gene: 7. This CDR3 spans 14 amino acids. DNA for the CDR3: TGTGCCATCAGAGCCGGGACAGGGCGATACGAGCAGTACTTC. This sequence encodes CAIRAGTGRYEQYF.

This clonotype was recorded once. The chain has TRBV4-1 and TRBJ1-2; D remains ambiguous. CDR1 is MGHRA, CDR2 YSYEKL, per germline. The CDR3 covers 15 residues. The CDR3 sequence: CNSSQGGSTNYGYTF. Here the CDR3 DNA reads TGCAACAGCAGCCAAGGCGGCAGTACTAACTATGGCTACACCTTC.

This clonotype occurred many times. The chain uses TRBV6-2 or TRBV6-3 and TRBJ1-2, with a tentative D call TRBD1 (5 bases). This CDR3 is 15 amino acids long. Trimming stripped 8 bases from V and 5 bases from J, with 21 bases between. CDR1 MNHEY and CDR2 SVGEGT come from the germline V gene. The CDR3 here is CASGVPGVAEYGYTF. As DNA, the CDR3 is TGTGCCAGCGGCGTGCCGGGGGTCGCGGAATATGGCTACACCTTC.

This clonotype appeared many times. Here the CDR3 DNA reads TGTGCCAGCAGTTATTACGGACAGGGAGCGAGTAGCTACACCTTC. Translated, it gives CASSYYGQGASSYTF. V is TRBV6-5 and J is TRBJ1-2; 8 positions match TRBD1. The germline CDR1 and CDR2 sequences are MNHEY and SVGAGI. CDR3 size: 15 residues. After removal of 3 bases from V and 9 bases from J, the junction contained 12 bases not matched to a gene.

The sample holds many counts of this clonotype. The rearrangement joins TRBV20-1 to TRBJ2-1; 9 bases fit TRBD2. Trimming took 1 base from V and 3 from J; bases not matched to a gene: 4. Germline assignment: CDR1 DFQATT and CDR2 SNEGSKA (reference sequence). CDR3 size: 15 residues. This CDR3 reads CSARVLAGVYNEQFF. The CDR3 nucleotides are TGCAGTGCTAGAGTACTAGCGGGTGTCTACAATGAGCAGTTCTTC.

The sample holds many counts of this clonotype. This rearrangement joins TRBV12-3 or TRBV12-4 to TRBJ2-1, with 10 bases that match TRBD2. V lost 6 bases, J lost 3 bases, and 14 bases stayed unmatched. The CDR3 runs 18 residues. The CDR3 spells CASSLGLADQPSYNEQFF. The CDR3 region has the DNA TGTGCCAGCAGCCTCGGACTAGCGGACCAGCCTAGCTACAATGAGCAGTTCTTC.

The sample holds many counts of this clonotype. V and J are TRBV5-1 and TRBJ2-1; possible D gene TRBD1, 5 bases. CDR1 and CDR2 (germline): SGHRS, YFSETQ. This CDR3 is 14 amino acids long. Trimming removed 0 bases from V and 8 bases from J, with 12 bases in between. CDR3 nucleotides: TGCGCCAGCAGCTTGGGACAGATTACCGATGAGCAGTTCTTC. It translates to CASSLGQITDEQFF. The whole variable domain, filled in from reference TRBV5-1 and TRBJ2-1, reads KAGVTQTPRYLIKTRGQQVTLSCSPISGHRSVSWYQQTPGQGLQFLFEYFSETQRNKGNFPGRFSGRQFSNSRSEMNVSTLELGDSALYLCASSLGQITDEQFFGPGTRLTVL.

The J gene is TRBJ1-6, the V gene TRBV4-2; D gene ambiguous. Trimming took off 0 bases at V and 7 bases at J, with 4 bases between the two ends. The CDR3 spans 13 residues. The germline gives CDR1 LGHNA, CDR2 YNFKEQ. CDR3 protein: CASSQDRNSPLHF. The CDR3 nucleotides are TGTGCCAGCAGCCAAGATAGGAATTCACCCCTCCACTTT.

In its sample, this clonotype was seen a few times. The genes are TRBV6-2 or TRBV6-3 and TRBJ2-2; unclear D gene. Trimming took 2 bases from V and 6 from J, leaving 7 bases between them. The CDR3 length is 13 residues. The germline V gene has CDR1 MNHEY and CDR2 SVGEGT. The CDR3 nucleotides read TGTGCCAGCAGTTACCTGCGAGCCGGGGAGCTGTTTTTT. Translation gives CASSYLRAGELFF.

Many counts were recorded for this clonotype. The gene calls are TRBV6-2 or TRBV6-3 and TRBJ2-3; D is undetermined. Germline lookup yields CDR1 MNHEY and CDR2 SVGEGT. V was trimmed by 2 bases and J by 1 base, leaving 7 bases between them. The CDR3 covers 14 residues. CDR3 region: CASSYLYGTDTQYF. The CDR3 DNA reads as TGTGCCAGCAGTTACCTCTATGGCACAGATACGCAGTATTTT.

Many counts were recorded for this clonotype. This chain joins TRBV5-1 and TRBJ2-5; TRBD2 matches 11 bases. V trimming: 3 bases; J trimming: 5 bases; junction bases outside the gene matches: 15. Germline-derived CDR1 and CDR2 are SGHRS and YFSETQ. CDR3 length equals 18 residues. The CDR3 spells CASSSNLKLAGDAETQYF. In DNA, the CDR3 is TGCGCCAGCAGCTCTAATCTCAAACTAGCGGGAGACGCGGAGACCCAGTACTTC.

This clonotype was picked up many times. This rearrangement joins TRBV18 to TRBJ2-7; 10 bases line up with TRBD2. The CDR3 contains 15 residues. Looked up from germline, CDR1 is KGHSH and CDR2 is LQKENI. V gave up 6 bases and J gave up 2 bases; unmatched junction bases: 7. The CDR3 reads CASSPTSGLTYEQYF. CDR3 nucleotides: TGTGCCAGCTCTCCGACTAGCGGGCTTACCTACGAGCAGTACTTC.

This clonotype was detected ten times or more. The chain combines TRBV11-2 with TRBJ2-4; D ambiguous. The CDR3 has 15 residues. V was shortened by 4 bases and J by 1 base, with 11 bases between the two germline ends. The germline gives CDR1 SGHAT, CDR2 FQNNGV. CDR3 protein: CASSSMTGAKNIQYF. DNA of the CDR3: TGTGCCAGCAGCTCCATGACTGGGGCCAAAAACATTCAGTACTTC.

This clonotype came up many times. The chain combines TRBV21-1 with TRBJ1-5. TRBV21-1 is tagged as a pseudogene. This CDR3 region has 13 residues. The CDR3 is CASSIIECQPQHF. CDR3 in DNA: TGTGCCAGCAGCATCATTGAGTGTCAGCCCCAGCATTTT.

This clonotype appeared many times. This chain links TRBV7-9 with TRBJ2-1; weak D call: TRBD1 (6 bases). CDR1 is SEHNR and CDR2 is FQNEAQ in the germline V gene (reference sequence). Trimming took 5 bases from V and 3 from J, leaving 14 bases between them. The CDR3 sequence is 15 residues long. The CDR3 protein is CASSIQQGIYNEQFF. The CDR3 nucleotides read TGTGCCAGCAGCATACAACAGGGTATCTACAATGAGCAGTTCTTC.

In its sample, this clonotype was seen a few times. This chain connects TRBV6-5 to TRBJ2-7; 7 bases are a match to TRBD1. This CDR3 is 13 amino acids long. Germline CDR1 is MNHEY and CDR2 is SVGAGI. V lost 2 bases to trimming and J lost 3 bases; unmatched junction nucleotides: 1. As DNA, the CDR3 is TGTGCCAGCAGTTACGACAGGGTCTACGAGCAGTACTTC. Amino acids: CASSYDRVYEQYF.

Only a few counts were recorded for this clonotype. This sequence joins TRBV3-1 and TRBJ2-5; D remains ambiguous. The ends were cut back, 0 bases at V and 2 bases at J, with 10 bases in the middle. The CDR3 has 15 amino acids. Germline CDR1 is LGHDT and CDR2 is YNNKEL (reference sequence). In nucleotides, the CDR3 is TGTGCCAGCAGCCAAGATCCGGGCCGACAAGAGACCCAGTACTTC. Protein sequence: CASSQDPGRQETQYF.

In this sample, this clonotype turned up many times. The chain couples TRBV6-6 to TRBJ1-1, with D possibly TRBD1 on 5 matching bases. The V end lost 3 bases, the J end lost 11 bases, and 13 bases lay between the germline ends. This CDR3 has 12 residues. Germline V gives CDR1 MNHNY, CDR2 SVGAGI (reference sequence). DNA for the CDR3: TGTGCCAGCAGTTATCGGGCAGGGCGCGCTTTCTTT. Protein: CASSYRAGRAFF.

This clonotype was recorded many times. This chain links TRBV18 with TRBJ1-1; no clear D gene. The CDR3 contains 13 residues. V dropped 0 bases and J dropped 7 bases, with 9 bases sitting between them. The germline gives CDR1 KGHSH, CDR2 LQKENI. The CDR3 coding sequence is TGTGCCAGCTCACCACCTCCCAGGCTTGAAGCTTTCTTT. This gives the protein CASSPPPRLEAFF.